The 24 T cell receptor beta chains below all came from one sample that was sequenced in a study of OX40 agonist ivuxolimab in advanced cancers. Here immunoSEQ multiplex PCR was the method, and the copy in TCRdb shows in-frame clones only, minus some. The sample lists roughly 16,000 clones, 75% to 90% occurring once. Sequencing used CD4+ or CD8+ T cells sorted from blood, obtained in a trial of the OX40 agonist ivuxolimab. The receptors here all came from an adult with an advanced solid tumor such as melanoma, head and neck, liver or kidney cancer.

As DNA, the CDR3 is TGTGCCAGCATAGGGGGGAACACTGAAGCTTTCTTT. This sequence encodes CASIGGNTEAFF. This chain links TRBV2 with TRBJ1-1, with a weak D call TRBD1 (6 bases). The V gene's germline CDR1 is SNHLY and CDR2 FYNNEI. V was trimmed by 7 bases and J by 1 base, leaving 7 bases between them. There are 12 residues in the CDR3.

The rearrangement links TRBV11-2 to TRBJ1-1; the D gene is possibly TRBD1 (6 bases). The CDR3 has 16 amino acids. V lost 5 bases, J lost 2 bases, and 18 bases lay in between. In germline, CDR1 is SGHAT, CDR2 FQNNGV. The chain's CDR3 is CASSGKAGGANTEAFF. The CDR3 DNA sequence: TGTGCCAGCAGCGGGAAGGCTGGGGGGGCCAACACTGAAGCTTTCTTT.

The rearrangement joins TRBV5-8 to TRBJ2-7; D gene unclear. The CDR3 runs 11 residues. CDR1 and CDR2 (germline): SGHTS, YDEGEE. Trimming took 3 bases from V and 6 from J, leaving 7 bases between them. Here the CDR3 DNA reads TGTGCCAGCAGCTCTCGAGTCGAGCAGTACTTC. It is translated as CASSSRVEQYF.

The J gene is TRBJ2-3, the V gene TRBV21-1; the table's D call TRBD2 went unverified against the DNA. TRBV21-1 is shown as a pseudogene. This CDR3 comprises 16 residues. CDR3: CASSKLAGGATDTQYF. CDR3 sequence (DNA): TGTGCCAGCAGCAAACTGGCGGGAGGGGCCACAGATACGCAGTATTTT.

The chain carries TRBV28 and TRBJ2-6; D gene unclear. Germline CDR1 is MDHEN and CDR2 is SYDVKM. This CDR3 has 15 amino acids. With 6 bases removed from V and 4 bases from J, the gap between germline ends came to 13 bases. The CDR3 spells CASSQLRTGANVLTF. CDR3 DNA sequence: TGTGCCAGCAGCCAACTCAGAACAGGGGCCAACGTCCTGACTTTC.

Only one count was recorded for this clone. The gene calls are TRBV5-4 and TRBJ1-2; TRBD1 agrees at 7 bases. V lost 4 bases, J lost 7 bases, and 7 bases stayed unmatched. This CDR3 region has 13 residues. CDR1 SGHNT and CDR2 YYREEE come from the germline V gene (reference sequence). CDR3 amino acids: CASSAGGGFGYTF. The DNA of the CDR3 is TGTGCCAGCAGCGCAGGGGGGGGCTTTGGCTACACCTTC.

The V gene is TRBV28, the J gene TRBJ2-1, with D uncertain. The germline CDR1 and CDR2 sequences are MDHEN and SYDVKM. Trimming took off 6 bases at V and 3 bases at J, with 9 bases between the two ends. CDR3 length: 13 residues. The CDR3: CASSPPDYNEQFF. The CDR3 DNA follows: TGTGCCAGCAGCCCACCCGACTACAATGAGCAGTTCTTC. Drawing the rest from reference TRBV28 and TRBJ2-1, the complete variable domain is DVKVTQSSRYLVKRTGEKVFLECVQDMDHENMFWYRQDPGLGLRLIYFSYDVKMKEKGDIPEGYSVSREKKERFSLILESASTNQTSMYLCASSPPDYNEQFFGPGTRLTVL.

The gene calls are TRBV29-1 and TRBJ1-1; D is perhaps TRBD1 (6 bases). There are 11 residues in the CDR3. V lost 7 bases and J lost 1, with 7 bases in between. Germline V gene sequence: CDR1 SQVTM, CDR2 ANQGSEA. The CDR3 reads CSGTENTEAFF. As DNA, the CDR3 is TGCAGCGGGACAGAGAACACTGAAGCTTTCTTT.

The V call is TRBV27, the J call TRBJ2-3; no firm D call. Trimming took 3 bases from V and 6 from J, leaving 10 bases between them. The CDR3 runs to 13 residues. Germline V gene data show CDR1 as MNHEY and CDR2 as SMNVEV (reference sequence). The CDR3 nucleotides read TGTGCCAGCAGTTTGGCCGGGTCGGATACGCAGTATTTT. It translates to CASSLAGSDTQYF.

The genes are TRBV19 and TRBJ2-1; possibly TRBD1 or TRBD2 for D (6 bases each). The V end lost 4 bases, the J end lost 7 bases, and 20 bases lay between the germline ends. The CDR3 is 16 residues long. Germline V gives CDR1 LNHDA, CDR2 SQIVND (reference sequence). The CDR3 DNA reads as TGTGCCAGTAGTACGGGGGCTCGGCAGGTAGCTAATGAGCAGTTCTTC. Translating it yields CASSTGARQVANEQFF.

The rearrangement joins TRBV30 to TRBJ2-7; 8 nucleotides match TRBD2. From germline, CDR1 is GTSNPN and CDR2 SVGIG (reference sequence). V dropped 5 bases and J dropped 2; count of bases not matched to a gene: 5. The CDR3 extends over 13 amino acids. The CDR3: CAWARGGPYEQYF. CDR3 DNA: TGTGCCTGGGCCCGGGGGGGACCCTACGAGCAGTACTTC.

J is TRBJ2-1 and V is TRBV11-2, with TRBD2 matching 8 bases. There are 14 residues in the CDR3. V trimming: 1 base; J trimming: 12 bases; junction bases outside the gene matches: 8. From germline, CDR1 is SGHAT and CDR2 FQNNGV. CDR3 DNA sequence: TGTGCCAGCAGCTTAGTCGTCGGGAGGGACGGGCAGTTCTTC. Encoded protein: CASSLVVGRDGQFF.

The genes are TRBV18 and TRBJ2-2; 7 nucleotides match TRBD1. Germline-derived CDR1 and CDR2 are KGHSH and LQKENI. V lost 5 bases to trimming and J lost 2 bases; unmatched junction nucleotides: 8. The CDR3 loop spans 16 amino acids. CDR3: CASSTDRAHNTGELFF. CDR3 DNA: TGTGCCAGCTCAACAGACAGGGCCCACAACACCGGGGAGCTGTTTTTT.

The CDR3 sequence is CASSPSGTQETQYF. In DNA, the CDR3 is TGTGCCAGCAGCCCGAGCGGGACCCAAGAGACCCAGTACTTC. V gene TRBV7-6 combines with J gene TRBJ2-5; 7 positions agree with TRBD2. CDR3 length: 14 amino acids. CDR1 is SGHVS and CDR2 is FNYEAQ in the germline V gene. Trimming cost V 5 bases and J 1 base; bases outside gene matches: 4. Together with reference TRBV7-6 and TRBJ2-5, the CDR3 gives the full variable domain: GAGVSQSPRYKVTKRGQDVALRCDPISGHVSLYWYRQALGQGPEFLTYFNYEAQQDKSGLPNDRFSAERPEGSISTLTIQRTEQRDSAMYRCASSPSGTQETQYFGPGTRLLVL.

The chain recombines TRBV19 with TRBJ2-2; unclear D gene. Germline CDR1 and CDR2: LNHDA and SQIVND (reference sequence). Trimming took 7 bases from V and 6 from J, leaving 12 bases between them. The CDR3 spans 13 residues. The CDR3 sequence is CASISDWSGELFF. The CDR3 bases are TGTGCCAGTATCTCAGACTGGTCCGGGGAGCTGTTTTTT.

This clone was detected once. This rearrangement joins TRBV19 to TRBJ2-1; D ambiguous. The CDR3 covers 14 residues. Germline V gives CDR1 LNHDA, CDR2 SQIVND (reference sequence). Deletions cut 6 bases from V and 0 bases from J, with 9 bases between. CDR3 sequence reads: CASSHMSSYNEQFF. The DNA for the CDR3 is TGTGCCAGTAGCCACATGAGCTCCTACAATGAGCAGTTCTTC. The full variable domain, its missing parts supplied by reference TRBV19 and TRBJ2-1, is DGGITQSPKYLFRKEGQNVTLSCEQNLNHDAMYWYRQDPGQGLRLIYYSQIVNDFQKGDIAEGYSVSREKKESFPLTVTSAQKNPTAFYLCASSHMSSYNEQFFGPGTRLTVL.

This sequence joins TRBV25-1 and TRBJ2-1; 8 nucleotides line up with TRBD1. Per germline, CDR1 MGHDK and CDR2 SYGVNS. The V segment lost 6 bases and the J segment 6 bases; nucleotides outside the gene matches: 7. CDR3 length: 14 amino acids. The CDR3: CASSGTGLGNEQFF. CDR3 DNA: TGTGCCAGCAGCGGGACAGGTCTCGGCAATGAGCAGTTCTTC. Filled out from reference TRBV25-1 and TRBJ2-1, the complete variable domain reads EADIYQTPRYLVIGTGKKITLECSQTMGHDKMYWYQQDPGMELHLIHYSYGVNSTEKGDLSSESTVSRIRTEHFPLTLESARPSHTSQYLCASSGTGLGNEQFFGPGTRLTVL.

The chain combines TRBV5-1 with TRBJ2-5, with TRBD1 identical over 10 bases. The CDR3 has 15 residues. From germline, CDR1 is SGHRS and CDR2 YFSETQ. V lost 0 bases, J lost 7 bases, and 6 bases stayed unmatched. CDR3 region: CASSLEGQGRMTQYF. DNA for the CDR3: TGCGCCAGCAGCTTGGAGGGACAGGGGAGGATGACCCAGTACTTC.

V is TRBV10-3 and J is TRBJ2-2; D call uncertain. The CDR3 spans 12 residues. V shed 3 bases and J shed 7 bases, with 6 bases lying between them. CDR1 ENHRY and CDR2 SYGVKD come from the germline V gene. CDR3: CAISDPGGELFF. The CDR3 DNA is TGTGCCATCAGTGATCCCGGCGGGGAGCTGTTTTTT.

The CDR3 bases are TGTGCCAGCAGCACCGGGACAGGGGGCGGGAGGCAGTACTTC. Amino acids: CASSTGTGGGRQYF. This chain links TRBV14 with TRBJ2-7; 12 positions match TRBD1. The CDR3 totals 14 residues. The germline CDR1 and CDR2 sequences are SGHDN and FVKESK. The V segment lost 5 bases and the J segment 9 bases; nucleotides outside the gene matches: 8.

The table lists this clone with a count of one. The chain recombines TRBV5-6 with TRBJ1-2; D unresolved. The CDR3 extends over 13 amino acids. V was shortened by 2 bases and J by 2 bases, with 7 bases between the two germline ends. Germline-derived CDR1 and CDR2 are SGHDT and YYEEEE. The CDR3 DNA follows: TGTGCCAGCAGCTTCCCACCCAACTATGGCTACACCTTC. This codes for CASSFPPNYGYTF.

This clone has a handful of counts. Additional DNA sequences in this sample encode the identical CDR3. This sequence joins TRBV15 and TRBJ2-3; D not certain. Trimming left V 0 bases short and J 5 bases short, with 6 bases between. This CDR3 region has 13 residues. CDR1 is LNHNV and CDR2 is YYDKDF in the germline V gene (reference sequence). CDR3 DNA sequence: TGTGCCACCAGCAGAGATCTTGGAGATACGCAGTATTTT. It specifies CATSRDLGDTQYF.

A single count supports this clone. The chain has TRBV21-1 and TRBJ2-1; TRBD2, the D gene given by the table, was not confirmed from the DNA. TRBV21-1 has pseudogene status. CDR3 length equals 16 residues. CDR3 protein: CASSKSPPVFRRWQFF. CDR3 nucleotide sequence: TGTGCCAGCAGCAAATCCCCTCCGGTCTTTAGGAGATGGCAGTTCTTC.

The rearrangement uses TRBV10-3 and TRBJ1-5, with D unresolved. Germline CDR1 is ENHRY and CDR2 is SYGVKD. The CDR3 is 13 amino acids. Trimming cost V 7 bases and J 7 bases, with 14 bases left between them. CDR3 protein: CAITSDPGQPQHF. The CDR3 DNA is TGTGCCATCACTTCGGACCCCGGGCAGCCCCAGCATTTT.